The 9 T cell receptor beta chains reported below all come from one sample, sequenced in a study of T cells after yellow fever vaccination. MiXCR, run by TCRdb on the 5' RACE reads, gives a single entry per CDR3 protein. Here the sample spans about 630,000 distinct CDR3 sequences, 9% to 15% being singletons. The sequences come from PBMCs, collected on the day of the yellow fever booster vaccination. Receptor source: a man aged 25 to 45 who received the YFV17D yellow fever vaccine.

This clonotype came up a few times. In nucleotides, the CDR3 is TGTGCCAGCAGCTTGAAAGGGCAAACAGCAAACTATGGCTACACCTTC. This translates into CASSLKGQTANYGYTF. This chain links TRBV5-6 with TRBJ1-2; D not resolved. The V gene's germline CDR1 is SGHDT and CDR2 YYEEEE. The CDR3 contains 16 residues. V was clipped by 1 base and J by 2 bases, with 15 bases between them.

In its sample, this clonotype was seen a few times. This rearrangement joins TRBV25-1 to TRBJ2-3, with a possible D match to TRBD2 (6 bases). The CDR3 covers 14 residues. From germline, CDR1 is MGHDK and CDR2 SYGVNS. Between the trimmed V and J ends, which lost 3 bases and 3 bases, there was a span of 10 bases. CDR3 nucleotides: TGTGCCAGCAGTGACAAGGGGAGGACAGATACGCAGTATTTT. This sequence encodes CASSDKGRTDTQYF.

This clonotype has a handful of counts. CDR3 bases: TGTGCCAGCAGCTTCGGACAGTATCAAGAGACCCAGTACTTC. Translating it yields CASSFGQYQETQYF. This sequence joins TRBV7-9 and TRBJ2-5, with D possibly TRBD1 on 6 matching bases. Trimming stripped 3 bases from V and 2 bases from J, with 10 bases between. From germline, CDR1 is SEHNR and CDR2 FQNEAQ (reference sequence). The CDR3 loop spans 14 amino acids.

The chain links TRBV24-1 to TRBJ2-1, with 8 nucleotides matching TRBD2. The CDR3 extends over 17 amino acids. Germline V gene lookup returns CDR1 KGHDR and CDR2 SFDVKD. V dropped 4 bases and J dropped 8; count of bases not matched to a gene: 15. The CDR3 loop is CATSDPAGGEAVDEQFF. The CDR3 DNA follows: TGTGCCACCAGTGACCCCGCGGGAGGAGAGGCTGTAGATGAGCAGTTCTTC.

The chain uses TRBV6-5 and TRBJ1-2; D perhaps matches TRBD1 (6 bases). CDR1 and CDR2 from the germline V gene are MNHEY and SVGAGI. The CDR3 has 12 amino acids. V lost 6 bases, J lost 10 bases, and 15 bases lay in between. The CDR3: CASSPDRRPYTF. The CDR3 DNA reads TGTGCCAGCAGCCCCGACAGGCGACCCTACACCTTC.

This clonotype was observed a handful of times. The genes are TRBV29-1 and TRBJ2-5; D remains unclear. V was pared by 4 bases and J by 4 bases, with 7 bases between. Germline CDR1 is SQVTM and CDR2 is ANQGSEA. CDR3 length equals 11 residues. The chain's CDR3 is CSVGPRETQYF. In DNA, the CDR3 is TGCAGCGTTGGACCCCGAGAGACCCAGTACTTC.

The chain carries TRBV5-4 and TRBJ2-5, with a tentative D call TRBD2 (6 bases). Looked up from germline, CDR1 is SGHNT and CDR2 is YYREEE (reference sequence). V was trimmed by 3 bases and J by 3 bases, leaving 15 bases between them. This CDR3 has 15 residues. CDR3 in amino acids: CASSSPFGGKETQYF. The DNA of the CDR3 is TGTGCCAGCAGCTCGCCGTTTGGGGGGAAAGAGACCCAGTACTTC.

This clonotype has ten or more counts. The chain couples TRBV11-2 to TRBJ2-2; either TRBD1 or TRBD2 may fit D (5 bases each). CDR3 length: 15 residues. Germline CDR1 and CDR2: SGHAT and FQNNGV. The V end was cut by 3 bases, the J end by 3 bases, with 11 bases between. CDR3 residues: CASSFLGTDTGELFF. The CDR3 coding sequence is TGTGCCAGCAGCTTCTTGGGGACGGACACCGGGGAGCTGTTTTTT.

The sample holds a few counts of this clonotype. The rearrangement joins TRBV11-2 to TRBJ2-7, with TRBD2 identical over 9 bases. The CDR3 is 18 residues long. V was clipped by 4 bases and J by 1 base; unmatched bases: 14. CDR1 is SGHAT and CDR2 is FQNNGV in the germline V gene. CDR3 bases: TGTGCCAGCAGCTCCCGGGCGGGGGGAGCGGGAGGTTCCTACGAGCAGTACTTC. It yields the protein CASSSRAGGAGGSYEQYF.